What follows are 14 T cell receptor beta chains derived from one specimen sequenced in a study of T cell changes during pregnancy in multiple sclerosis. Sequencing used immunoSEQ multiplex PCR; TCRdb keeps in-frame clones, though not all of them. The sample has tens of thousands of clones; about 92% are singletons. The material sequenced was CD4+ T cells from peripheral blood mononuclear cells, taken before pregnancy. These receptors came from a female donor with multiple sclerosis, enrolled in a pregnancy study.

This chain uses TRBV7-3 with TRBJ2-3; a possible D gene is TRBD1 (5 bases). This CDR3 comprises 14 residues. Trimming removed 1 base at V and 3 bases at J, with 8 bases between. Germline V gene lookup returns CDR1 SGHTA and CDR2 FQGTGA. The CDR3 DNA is TGTGCCAGCAGCTTAAAACGACAGACAGATACGCAGTATTTT. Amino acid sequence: CASSLKRQTDTQYF. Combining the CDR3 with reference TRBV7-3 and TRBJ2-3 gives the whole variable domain GAGVSQTPSNKVTEKGKYVELRCDPISGHTALYWYRQSLGQGPEFLIYFQGTGAADDSGLPNDRFFAVRPEGSVSTLKIQRTERGDSAVYLCASSLKRQTDTQYFGPGTRLTVL.

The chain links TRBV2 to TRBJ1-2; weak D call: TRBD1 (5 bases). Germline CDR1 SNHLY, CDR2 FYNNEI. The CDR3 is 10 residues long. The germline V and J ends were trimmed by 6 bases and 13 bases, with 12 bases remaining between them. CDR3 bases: TGTGCCAGCAGCCTACAGGCTCTCACCTTC. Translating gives CASSLQALTF.

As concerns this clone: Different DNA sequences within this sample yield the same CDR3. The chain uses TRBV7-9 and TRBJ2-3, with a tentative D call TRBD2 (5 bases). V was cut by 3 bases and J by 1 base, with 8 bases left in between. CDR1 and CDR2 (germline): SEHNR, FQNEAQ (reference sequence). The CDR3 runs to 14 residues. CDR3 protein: CASSLSSGTDTQYF. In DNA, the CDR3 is TGTGCCAGCAGCTTGAGTAGCGGCACAGATACGCAGTATTTT.

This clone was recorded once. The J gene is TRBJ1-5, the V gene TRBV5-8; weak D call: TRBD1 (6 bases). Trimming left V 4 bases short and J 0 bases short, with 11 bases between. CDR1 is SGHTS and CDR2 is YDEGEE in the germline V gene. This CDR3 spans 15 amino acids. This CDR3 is CASSPGQYSNQPQHF. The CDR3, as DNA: TGTGCCAGCAGCCCGGGACAATATAGCAATCAGCCCCAGCATTTT.

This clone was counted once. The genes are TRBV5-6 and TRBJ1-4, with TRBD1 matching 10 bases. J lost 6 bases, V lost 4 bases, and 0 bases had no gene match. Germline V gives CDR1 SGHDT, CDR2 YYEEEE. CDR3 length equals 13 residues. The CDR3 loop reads CASSGQGDEKLFF. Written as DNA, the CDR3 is TGTGCCAGCAGCGGACAGGGGGATGAAAAACTGTTTTTT.

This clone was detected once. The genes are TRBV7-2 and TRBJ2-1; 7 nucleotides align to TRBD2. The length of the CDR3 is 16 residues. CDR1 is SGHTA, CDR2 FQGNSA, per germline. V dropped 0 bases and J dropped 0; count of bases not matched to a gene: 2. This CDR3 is CASSLAASGSYNEQFF. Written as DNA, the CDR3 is TGTGCCAGCAGCTTAGCGGCTAGCGGCTCCTACAATGAGCAGTTCTTC.

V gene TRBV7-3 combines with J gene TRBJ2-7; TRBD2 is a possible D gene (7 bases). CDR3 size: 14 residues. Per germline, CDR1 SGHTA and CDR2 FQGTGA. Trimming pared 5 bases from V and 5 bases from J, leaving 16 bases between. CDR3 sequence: CASSRGGVPNEQYF. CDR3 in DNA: TGTGCCAGCAGCAGGGGGGGGGTACCCAACGAGCAGTACTTC. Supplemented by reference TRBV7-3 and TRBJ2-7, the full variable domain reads GAGVSQTPSNKVTEKGKYVELRCDPISGHTALYWYRQSLGQGPEFLIYFQGTGAADDSGLPNDRFFAVRPEGSVSTLKIQRTERGDSAVYLCASSRGGVPNEQYFGPGTRLTVT.

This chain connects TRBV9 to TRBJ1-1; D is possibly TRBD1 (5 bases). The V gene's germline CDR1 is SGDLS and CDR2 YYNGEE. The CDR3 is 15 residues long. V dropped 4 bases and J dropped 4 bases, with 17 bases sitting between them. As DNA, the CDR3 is TGTGCCAGCAGCCCTCGTCTGGGGAGGGGCACTGAAGCTTTCTTT. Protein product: CASSPRLGRGTEAFF.

For the CDR3, the DNA is TGTGCCAGCAGCTCTGGGACTAGCGGGGATACGGACATTCAGTACTTC. Translated, it gives CASSSGTSGDTDIQYF. The rearrangement joins TRBV5-4 to TRBJ2-4; 13 bases fit TRBD2. The junction had 8 bases not matched to a gene; V was cut back by 3 bases and J by 8 bases. The CDR3 runs 16 residues. Germline loops: CDR1 SGHNT, CDR2 YYREEE (reference sequence).

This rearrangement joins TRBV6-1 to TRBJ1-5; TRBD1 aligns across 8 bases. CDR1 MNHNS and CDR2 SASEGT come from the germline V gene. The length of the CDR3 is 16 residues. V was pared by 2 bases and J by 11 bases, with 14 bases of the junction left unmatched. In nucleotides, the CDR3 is TGTGCCAGCAGTGAAATCGGCAGGGGGCCCTCCAGTGCCCAGCATTTT. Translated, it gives CASSEIGRGPSSAQHF.

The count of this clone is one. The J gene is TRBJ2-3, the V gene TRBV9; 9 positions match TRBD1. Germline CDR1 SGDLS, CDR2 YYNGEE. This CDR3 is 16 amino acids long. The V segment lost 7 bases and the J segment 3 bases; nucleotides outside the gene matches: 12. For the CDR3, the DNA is TGTGCCAGCTCTCACCCGACAGGGGGAAGGACAGATACGCAGTATTTT. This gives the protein CASSHPTGGRTDTQYF.

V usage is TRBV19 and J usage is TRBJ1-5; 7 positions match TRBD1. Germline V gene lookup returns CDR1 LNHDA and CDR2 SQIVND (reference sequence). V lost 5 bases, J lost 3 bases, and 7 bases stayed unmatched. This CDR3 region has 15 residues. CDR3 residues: CASSSQDRSNQPQHF. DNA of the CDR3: TGTGCCAGTAGTTCCCAGGACAGGTCCAATCAGCCCCAGCATTTT. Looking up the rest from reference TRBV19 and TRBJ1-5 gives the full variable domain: DGGITQSPKYLFRKEGQNVTLSCEQNLNHDAMYWYRQDPGQGLRLIYYSQIVNDFQKGDIAEGYSVSREKKESFPLTVTSAQKNPTAFYLCASSSQDRSNQPQHFGDGTRLSIL.

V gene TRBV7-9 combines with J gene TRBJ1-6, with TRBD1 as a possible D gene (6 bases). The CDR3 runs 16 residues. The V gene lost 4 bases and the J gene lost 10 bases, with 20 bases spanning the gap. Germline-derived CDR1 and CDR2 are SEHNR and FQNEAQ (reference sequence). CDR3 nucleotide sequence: TGTGCCAGCAGCTCGAACAGGGCAACCGCAGAATCACCCCTCCACTTT. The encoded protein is CASSSNRATAESPLHF.

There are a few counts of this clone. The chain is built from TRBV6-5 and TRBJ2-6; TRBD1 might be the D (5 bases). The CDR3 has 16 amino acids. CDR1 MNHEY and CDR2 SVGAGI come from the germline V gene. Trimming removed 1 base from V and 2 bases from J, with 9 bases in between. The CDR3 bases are TGTGCCAGCAGTTACTTAGCAGGGACTGGGGCCAACGTCCTGACTTTC. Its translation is CASSYLAGTGANVLTF.